The 9 T cell receptor beta chains below all came from one sample that was sequenced in a study of identical twins. TCRdb reprocessed the 5' RACE reads with MiXCR, giving one entry per CDR3 protein. The data show around 960,000 distinct CDR3 sequences, roughly 12% seen once. This sample was also put to use in a study of yellow fever vaccine responses in identical twins.

Material: PBMCs. The receptors originated from a woman aged 18-29 years in good health.

The gene calls are TRBV7-9 and TRBJ2-1, with no clear D. This CDR3 is built from 12 residues. The V and J ends lost 3 bases and 9 bases respectively, with 9 bases between them. CDR1 is SEHNR, CDR2 FQNEAQ, per germline (reference sequence). In DNA, the CDR3 is TGTGCCAGCAGCTTCACGCAGGTTGAGCAGTTCTTC. Encoded protein: CASSFTQVEQFF. The whole variable domain, filled in from reference TRBV7-9 and TRBJ2-1, reads DTGVSQNPRHKITKRGQNVTFRCDPISEHNRLYWYRQTLGQGPEFLTYFQNEAQLEKSRLLSDRFSAERPKGSFSTLEIQRTEQGDSAMYLCASSFTQVEQFFGPGTRLTVL.

This clonotype has at least ten counts. The chain recombines TRBV15 with TRBJ1-5; D is undetermined. Germline loops: CDR1 LNHNV, CDR2 YYDKDF (reference sequence). CDR3 length equals 15 residues. The V gene lost 1 base and the J gene lost 0 bases, with 7 bases spanning the gap. The CDR3 nucleotides read TGTGCCACCAGCAGAGTCGTCCGTAGCAATCAGCCCCAGCATTTT. Protein product: CATSRVVRSNQPQHF.

Here the CDR3 DNA reads TGCAGTGCTAAACGGACTTCCCAAGAGACCCAGTACTTC. It specifies CSAKRTSQETQYF. V usage is TRBV20-1 and J usage is TRBJ2-5; tentatively, D is TRBD2 (5 bases). Germline CDR1 and CDR2: DFQATT and SNEGSKA (reference sequence). Trimming took 4 bases from V and 1 from J, leaving 10 bases between them. The CDR3 runs 13 residues.

In this sample, this clonotype turned up a few times. The CDR3 nucleotides read TGTGCCAGCAGTCCCGGACGTTCCGTGAATAAACTGTTTTTT. It is translated as CASSPGRSVNKLFF. The rearrangement links TRBV5-6 to TRBJ1-4; D gene uncertain. This CDR3 spans 14 amino acids. V lost 5 bases to trimming and J lost 11 bases, with 19 bases between them. CDR1 and CDR2 from the germline V gene are SGHDT and YYEEEE.

This clonotype was detected a few times. The chain links TRBV12-3 or TRBV12-4 to TRBJ2-7, with 10 bases fitting TRBD2. V dropped 6 bases and J dropped 3; count of bases not matched to a gene: 5. This CDR3 spans 14 amino acids. In nucleotides, the CDR3 is TGTGCCAGCAGCACTAGCGGGGCTAGCTACGAGCAGTACTTC. It yields the protein CASSTSGASYEQYF.

As regards this clonotype: Since the CDR3 does not end with the conserved phenylalanine or tryptophan, this likely comes from a read error. This sequence joins TRBV5-1 and TRBJ2-7, with 10 positions matching TRBD1. Germline-derived CDR1 and CDR2 are SGHRS and YFSETQ. This CDR3 spans 13 amino acids. V gave up 3 bases and J gave up 4 bases; unmatched junction bases: 1. CDR3 nucleotides: TGCGCCAGCAGCTGGACAGGGGGATACGAGCAGTACATC. Its translation is CASSWTGGYEQYI.

The V and J genes are TRBV12-3 or TRBV12-4 and TRBJ1-2; 11 bases line up with TRBD1. V lost 5 bases and J lost 4; bases outside the gene matches: 9. The CDR3 has 16 amino acids. The CDR3 sequence: CASSLNAGTGGYGYTF. The CDR3, as DNA: TGTGCCAGCAGTCTAAACGCCGGGACAGGGGGCTATGGCTACACCTTC.

CDR3 in DNA: TGCGCCAGCAGCCTTGGGAGGCGGCAATCCTACAATGAGCAGTTCTTC. Translation: CASSLGRRQSYNEQFF. The gene calls are TRBV5-1 and TRBJ2-1, with D perhaps matching TRBD2 (6 bases). Trimming stripped 4 bases from V and 1 base from J, with 15 bases between. Germline V lookup: CDR1 SGHRS, CDR2 YFSETQ. The CDR3 length is 16 residues. Full variable domain (outside the CDR3, taken from reference TRBV5-1 and TRBJ2-1): KAGVTQTPRYLIKTRGQQVTLSCSPISGHRSVSWYQQTPGQGLQFLFEYFSETQRNKGNFPGRFSGRQFSNSRSEMNVSTLELGDSALYLCASSLGRRQSYNEQFFGPGTRLTVL.

The genes are TRBV7-3 and TRBJ2-7; TRBD1 matches 8 bases. The CDR3 covers 13 residues. Trimming cost V 5 bases and J 6 bases; bases outside gene matches: 6. In germline, CDR1 is SGHTA, CDR2 FQGTGA. The CDR3 nucleotides read TGTGCCAGCAGCAAAGGACAGGGCGGCGAGCAGTACTTC. Amino acids: CASSKGQGGEQYF.